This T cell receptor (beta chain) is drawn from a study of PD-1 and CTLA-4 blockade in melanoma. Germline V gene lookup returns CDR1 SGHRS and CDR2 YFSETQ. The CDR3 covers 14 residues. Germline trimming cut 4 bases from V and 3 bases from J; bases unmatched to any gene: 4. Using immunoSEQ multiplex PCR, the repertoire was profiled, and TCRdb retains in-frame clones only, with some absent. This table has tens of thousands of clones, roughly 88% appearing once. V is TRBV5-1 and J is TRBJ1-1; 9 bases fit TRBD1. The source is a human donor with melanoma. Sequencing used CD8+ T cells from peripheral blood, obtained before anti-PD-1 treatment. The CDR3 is CASSAGQGYTEAFF. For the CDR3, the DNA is TGCGCCAGCAGCGCGGGACAGGGATACACTGAAGCTTTCTTT.